This TCR beta chain stems from a study of beta chain features in type 1 diabetes. Study conclusions and caveats: Compared to healthy donors, patients appeared to have naive, central memory and Treg TCRB repertoires that were more alike. All four CD4+ subsets of Type 1 diabetes patients contained TCRB CDR3s that were moderately but significantly shorter.

This clone came up a few times. Its antigen remains unknown. The CDR3 loop spans 15 amino acids. Germline V gene sequence: CDR1 MDHEN, CDR2 SYDVKM. V lost 7 bases, J lost 5 bases, and 21 bases lay in between. TCRB transcripts that were expressed got sequenced, as all of the isolated RNA had been reverse transcribed. Some clones are missing from TCRdb's copy, which holds only in-frame ones; the method was immunoSEQ multiplex PCR. The sample has 300,000 to 450,000 clones; roughly 13% are singletons. The sample comprised naive CD4+ T cells from blood. This receptor was taken from a young man in good health. The rearrangement uses TRBV28 and TRBJ2-7; TRBD2 might be the D (5 bases). The CDR3 DNA reads as TGTGCCAGCACCAACGGACTGCCTCTCACCCACGAGCAGTACTTC. Its protein product is CASTNGLPLTHEQYF. Full variable domain (outside the CDR3, taken from reference TRBV28 and TRBJ2-7): DVKVTQSSRYLVKRTGEKVFLECVQDMDHENMFWYRQDPGLGLRLIYFSYDVKMKEKGDIPEGYSVSREKKERFSLILESASTNQTSMYLCASTNGLPLTHEQYFGPGTRLTVT.